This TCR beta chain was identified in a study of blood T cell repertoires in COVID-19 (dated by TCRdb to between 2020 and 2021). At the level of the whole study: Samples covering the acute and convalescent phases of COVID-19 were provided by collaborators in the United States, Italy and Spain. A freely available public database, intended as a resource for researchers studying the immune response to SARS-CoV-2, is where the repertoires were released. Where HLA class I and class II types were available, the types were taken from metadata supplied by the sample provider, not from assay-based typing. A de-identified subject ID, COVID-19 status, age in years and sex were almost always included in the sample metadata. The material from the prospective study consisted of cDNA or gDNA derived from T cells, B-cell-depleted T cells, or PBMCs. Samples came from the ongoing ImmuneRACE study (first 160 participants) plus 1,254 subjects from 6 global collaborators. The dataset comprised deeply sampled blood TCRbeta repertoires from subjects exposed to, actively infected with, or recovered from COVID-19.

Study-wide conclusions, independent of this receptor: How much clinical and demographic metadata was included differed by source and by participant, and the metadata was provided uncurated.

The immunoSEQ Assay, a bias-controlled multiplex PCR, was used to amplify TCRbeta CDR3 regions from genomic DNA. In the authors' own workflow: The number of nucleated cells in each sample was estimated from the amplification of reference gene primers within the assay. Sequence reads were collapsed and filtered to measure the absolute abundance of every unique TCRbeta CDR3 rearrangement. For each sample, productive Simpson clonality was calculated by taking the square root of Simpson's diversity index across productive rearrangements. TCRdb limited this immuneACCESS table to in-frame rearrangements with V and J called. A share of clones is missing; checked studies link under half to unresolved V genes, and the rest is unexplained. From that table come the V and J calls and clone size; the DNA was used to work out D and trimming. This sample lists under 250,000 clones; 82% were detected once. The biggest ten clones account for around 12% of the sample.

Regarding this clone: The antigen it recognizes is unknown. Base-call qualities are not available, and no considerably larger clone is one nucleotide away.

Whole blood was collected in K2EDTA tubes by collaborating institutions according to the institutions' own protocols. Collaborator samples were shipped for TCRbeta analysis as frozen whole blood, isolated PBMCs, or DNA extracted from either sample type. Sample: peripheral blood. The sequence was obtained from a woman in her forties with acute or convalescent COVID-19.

The CDR3 region has the sequence CASSVSANTGELFF. DNA sequence: TGTGCCAGCAGCGTATCCGCGAACACCGGGGAGCTGTTTTTT. Recombination joined TRBV9 with TRBJ2-2, with the D gene uncertain. Including the terminal cysteine and phenylalanine, the CDR3 comprises 14 residues. The only DNA kept is the CDR3, 42 bases in frame from the first base. The junction shows trimming of 1 base on V and 0 bases on J, plus 4 bases between the germline ends. The germline V gene specifies SGDLS as CDR1 and YYNGEE as CDR2.